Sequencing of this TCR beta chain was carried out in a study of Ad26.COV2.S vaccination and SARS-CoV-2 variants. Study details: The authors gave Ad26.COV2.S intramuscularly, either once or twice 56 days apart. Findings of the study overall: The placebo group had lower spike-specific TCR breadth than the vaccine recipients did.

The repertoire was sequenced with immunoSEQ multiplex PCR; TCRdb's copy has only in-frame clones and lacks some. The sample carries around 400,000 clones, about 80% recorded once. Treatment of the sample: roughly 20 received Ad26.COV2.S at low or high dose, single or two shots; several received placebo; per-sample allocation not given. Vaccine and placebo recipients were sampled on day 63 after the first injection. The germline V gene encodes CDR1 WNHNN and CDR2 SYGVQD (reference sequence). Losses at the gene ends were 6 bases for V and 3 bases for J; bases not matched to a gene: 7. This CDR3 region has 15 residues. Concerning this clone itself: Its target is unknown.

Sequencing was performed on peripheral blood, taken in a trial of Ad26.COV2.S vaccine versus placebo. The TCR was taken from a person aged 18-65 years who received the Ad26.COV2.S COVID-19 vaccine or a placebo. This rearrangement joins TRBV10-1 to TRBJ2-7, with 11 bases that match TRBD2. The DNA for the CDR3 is TGCGCCAGCAGCATCGGGACTAGCGGTATCTACGAGCAGTACTTC. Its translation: CASSIGTSGIYEQYF.